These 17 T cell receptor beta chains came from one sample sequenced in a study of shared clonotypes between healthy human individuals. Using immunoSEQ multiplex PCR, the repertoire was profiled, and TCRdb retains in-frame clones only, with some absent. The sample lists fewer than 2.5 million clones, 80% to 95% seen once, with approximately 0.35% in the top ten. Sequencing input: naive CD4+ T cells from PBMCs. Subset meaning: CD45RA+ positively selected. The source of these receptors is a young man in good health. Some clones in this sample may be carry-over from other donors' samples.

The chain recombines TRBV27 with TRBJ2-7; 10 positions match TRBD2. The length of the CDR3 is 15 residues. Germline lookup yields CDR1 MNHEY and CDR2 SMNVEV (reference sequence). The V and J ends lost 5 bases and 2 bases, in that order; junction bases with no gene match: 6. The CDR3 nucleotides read TGTGCCAGCAGTGTGGGACTAGCGTTTCCCTACGAGCAGTACTTC. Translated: CASSVGLAFPYEQYF.

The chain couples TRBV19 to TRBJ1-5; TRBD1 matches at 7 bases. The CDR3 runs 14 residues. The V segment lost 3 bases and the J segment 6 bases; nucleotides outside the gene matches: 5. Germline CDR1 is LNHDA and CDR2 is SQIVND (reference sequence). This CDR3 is CASSITGVRQPQHF. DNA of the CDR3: TGTGCCAGTAGTATTACAGGGGTGCGTCAGCCCCAGCATTTT.

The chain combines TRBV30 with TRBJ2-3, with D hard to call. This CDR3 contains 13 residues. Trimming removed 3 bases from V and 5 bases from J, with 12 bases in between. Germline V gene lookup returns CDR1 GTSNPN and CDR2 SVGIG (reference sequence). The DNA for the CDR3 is TGTGCCTGGAGCAGCCCCGCGGTAGATACGCAGTATTTT. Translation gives CAWSSPAVDTQYF.

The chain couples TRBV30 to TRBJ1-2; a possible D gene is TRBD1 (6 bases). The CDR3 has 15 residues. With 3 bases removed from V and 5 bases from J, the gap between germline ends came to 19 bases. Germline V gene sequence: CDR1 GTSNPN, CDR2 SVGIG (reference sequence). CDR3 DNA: TGTGCCTGGAGCCCCCCGGGACAAGGGTTTTATGGCTACACCTTC. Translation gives CAWSPPGQGFYGYTF. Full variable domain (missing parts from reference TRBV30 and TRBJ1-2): SQTIHQWPATLVQPVGSPLSLECTVEGTSNPNLYWYRQAAGRGLQLLFYSVGIGQISSEVPQNLSASRPQDRQFILSSKKLLLSDSGFYLCAWSPPGQGFYGYTFGSGTRLTVV.

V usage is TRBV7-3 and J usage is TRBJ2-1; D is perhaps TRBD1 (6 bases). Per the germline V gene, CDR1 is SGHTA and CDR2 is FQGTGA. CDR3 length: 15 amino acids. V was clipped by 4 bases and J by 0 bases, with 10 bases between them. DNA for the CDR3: TGTGCCAGCAGCTCCACAGGGCCCTCCTACAATGAGCAGTTCTTC. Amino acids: CASSSTGPSYNEQFF.

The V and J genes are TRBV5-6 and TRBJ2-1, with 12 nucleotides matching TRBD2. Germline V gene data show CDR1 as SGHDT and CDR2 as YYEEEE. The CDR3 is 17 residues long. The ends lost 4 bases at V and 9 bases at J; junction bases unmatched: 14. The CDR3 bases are TGTGCCAGCAGCCAAACTATACTAGCGGGAGGCAAGGGTGAGCAGTTCTTC. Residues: CASSQTILAGGKGEQFF.

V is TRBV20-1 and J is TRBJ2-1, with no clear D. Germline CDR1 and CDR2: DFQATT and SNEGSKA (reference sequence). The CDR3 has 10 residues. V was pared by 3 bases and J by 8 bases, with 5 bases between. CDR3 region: CSASVDEQFF. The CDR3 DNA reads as TGCAGTGCTAGTGTGGATGAGCAGTTCTTC.

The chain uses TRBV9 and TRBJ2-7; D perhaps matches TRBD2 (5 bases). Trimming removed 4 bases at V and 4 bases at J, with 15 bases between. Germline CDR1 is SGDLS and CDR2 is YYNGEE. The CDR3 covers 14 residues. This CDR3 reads CASSPSRRTYEQYF. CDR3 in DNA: TGTGCCAGCAGCCCCTCTCGGCGGACTTACGAGCAGTACTTC.

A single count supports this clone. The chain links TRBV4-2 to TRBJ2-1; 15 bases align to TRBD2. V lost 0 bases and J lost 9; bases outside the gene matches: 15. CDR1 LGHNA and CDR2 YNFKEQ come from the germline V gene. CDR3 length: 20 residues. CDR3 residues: CASSQEYRTSGRASASEQFF. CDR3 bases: TGTGCCAGCAGCCAAGAATATAGGACTAGCGGGAGGGCCTCAGCAAGTGAGCAGTTCTTC.

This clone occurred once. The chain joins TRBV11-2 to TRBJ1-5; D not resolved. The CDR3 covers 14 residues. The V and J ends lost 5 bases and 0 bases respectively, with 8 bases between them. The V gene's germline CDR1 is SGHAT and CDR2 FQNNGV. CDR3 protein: CASSPGRSNQPQHF. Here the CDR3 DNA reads TGTGCCAGCAGCCCAGGTCGTAGCAATCAGCCCCAGCATTTT.

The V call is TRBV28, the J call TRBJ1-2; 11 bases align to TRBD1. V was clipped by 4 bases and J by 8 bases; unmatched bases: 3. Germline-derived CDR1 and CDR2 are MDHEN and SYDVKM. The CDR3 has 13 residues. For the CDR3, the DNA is TGTGCCAGCAGTTGGGGGACAGGGGGAGGCTACACCTTC. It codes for CASSWGTGGGYTF.

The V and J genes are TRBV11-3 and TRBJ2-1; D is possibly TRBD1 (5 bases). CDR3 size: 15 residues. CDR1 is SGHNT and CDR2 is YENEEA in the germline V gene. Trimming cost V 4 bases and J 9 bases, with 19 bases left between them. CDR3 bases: TGTGCCAGCAGCTCGCCAGGGCCCAACCGCAGTGAGCAGTTCTTC. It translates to CASSSPGPNRSEQFF.

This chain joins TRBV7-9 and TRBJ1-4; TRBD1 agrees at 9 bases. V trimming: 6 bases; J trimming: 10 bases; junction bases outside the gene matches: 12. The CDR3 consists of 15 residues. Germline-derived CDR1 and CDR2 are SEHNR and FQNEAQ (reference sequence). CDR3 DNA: TGTGCCAGCAGTTCAACCGGGACAGGGCTAGCAAAACTGTTTTTT. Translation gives CASSSTGTGLAKLFF.

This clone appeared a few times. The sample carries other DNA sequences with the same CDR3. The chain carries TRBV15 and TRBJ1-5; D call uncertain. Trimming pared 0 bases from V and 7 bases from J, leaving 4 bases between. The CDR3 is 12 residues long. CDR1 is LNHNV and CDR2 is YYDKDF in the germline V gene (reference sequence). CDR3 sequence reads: CATSRDHQPQHF. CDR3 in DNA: TGTGCCACCAGCAGAGATCACCAGCCCCAGCATTTT.

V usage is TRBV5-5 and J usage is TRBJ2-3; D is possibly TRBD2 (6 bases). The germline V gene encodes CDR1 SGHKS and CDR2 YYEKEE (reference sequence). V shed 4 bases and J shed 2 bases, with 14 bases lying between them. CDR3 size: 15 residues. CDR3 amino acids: CASSPAGQPTDTQYF. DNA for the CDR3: TGTGCCAGCAGCCCCGCGGGGCAACCCACAGATACGCAGTATTTT.

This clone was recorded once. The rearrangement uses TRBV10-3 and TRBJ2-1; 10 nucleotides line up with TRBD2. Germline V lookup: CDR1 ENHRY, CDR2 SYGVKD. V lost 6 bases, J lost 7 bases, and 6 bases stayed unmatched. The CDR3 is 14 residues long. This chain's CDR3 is CAISPSGSVNEQFF. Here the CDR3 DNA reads TGTGCCATCAGCCCTAGCGGGAGTGTAAATGAGCAGTTCTTC.

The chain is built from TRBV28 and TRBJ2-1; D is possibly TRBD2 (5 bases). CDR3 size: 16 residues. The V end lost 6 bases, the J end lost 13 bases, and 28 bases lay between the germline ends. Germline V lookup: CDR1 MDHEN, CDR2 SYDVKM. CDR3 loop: CASRPLSGVASIPQFF. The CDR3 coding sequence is TGTGCCAGCAGGCCCTTAAGCGGAGTAGCTAGCATTCCCCAGTTCTTC. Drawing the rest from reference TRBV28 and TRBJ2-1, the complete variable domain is DVKVTQSSRYLVKRTGEKVFLECVQDMDHENMFWYRQDPGLGLRLIYFSYDVKMKEKGDIPEGYSVSREKKERFSLILESASTNQTSMYLCASRPLSGVASIPQFFGPGTRLTVL.